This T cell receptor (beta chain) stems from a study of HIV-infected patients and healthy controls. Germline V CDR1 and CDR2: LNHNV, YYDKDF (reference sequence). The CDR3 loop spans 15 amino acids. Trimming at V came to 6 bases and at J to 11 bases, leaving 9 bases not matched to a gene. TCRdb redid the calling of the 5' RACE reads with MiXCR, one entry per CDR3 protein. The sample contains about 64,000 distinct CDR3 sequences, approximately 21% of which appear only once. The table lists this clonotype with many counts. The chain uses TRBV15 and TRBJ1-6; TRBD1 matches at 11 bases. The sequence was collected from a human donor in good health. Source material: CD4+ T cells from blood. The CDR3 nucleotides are TGTGCCACCAGAAGTGGGACAGGGGGATATCCACCCCTCCACTTT. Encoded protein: CATRSGTGGYPPLHF.